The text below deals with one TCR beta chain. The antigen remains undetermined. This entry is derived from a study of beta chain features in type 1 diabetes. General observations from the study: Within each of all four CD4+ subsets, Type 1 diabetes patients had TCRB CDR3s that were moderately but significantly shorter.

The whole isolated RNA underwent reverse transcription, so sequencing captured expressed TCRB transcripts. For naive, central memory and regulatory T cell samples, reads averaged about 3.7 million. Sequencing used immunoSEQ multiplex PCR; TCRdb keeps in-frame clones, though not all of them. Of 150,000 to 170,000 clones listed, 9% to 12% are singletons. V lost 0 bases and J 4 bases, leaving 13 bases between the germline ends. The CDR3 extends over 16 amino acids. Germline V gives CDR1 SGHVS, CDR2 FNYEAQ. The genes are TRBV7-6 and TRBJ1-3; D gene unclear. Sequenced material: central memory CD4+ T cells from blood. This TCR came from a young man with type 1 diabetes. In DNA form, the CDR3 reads TGTGCCAGCAGCTTAGCGGCCGGTGGCGGAGGAAACACCATATATTTT. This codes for CASSLAAGGGGNTIYF.